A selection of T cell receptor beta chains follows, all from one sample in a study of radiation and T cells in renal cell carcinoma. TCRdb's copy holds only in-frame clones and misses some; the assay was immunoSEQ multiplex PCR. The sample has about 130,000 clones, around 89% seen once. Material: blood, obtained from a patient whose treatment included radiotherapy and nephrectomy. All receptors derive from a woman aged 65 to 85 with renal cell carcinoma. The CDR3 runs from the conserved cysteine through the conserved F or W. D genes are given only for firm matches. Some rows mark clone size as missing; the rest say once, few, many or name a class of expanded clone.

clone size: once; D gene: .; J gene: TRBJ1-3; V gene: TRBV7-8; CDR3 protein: CASSAQGGRGNTIYF; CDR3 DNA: TGTGCCAGCAGCGCGCAGGGAGGGAGAGGAAACACCATATATTTT
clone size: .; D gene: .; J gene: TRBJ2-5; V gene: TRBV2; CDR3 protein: CASSEATGKGGETQYF; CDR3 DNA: TGTGCCAGCAGTGAAGCAACCGGAAAAGGTGGGGAGACCCAGTACTTC
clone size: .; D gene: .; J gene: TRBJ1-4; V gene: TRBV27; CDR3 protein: CASRRAGGSGQGGEKLFF; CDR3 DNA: TGTGCCAGCAGACGAGCCGGGGGCTCGGGCCAAGGTGGGGAAAAACTGTTTTTT
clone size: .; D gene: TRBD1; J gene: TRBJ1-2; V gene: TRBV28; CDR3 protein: CASRLPGGANYGYTF; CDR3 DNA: TGTGCCAGCAGACTCCCAGGGGGCGCTAACTATGGCTACACCTTC
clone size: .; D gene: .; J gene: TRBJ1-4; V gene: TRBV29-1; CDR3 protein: CSVTGLGNEKLFF; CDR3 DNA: TGCAGCGTAACAGGGTTAGGGAATGAAAAACTGTTTTTT
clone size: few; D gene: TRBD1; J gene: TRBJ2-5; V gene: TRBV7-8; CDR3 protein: CASSLAGQQETQYF; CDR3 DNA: TGTGCCAGCAGCTTAGCGGGACAGCAAGAGACCCAGTACTTC
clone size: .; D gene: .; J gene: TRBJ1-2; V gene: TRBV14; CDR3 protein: CASSQVSGNYGYTF; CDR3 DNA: TGTGCCAGCAGCCAAGTTTCAGGAAACTATGGCTACACCTTC
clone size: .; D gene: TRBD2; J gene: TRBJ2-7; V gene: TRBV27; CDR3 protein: CASRSERGASYEQYF; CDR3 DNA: TGTGCCAGCAGAAGCGAGCGGGGGGCATCCTACGAGCAGTACTTC
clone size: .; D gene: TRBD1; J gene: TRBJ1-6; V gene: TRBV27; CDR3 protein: CASSQGAFYNSPLHF; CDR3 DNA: TGTGCCAGCAGTCAGGGGGCTTTCTATAATTCACCCCTCCACTTT
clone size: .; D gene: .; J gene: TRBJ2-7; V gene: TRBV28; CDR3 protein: CASSLELHGTGNYEQYF; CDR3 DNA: TGTGCCAGCAGCCTCGAGCTCCATGGGACGGGAAACTACGAGCAGTACTTC
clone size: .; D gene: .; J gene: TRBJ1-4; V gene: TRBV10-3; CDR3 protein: CAISQGTLATNEKLFF; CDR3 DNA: TGTGCCATCAGCCAGGGGACTCTTGCAACTAATGAAAAACTGTTTTTT
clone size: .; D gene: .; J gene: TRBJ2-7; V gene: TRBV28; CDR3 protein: CASTEGGNHEQYF; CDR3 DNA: TGTGCCAGCACCGAAGGCGGCAACCACGAGCAGTACTTC
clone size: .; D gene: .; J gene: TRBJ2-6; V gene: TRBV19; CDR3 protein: CASSMGLPSGANVLTF; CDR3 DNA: TGTGCCAGTAGTATGGGACTCCCGTCTGGGGCCAACGTCCTGACTTTC
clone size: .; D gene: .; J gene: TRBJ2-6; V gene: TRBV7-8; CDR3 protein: CASSLAGAGGANVLTF; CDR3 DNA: TGTGCCAGCAGCTTAGCAGGGGCGGGTGGGGCCAACGTCCTGACTTTC
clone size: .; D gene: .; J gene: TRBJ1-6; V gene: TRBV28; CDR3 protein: CASSLPTAASYNSPLHF; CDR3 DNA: TGTGCCAGCAGTTTGCCTACAGCCGCCTCCTATAATTCACCCCTCCACTTT
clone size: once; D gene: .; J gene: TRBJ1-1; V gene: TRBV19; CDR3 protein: CASKRAGDAEAFF; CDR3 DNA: TGTGCCAGTAAAAGGGCAGGGGATGCTGAAGCTTTCTTT
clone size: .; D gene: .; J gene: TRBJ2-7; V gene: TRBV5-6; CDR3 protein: CASSLVGPSEGAVYEQYF; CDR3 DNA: TGTGCCAGCAGCTTGGTAGGCCCCAGCGAGGGTGCAGTCTACGAGCAGTACTTC
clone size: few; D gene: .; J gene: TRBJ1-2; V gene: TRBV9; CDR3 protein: CASSAAKGTQYGYTF; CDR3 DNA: TGTGCCAGCAGCGCCGCCAAGGGGACTCAGTATGGCTACACCTTC
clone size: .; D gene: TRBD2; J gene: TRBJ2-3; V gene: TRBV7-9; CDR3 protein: CASSESGAITDTQYF; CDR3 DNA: TGTGCCAGCAGCGAGAGCGGGGCCATCACAGATACGCAGTATTTT